These 22 T cell receptor beta chains share one sample of origin, sequenced in a study of cytomegalovirus exposure and HLA in healthy donors. Measured with immunoSEQ multiplex PCR; TCRdb has only the in-frame clones, and not every one. The table lists roughly 260,000 clones, approximately 87% of them singletons. Specimen: PBMCs. Source of these receptors: a man between 18 and 35 years old in good health and CMV-seronegative.

A word on this clone: This same CDR3 is encoded by further DNA sequences in the sample. The genes are TRBV28 and TRBJ1-5; D gene unclear. The CDR3 has 12 amino acids. V gave up 5 bases and J gave up 6 bases, with 8 bases separating them. Germline V lookup: CDR1 MDHEN, CDR2 SYDVKM. DNA of the CDR3: TGTGCCAGCAGTCTCGGAGGTCAGCCCCAGCATTTT. Translating gives CASSLGGQPQHF. The full variable domain, with the rest looked up from reference TRBV28 and TRBJ1-5, is DVKVTQSSRYLVKRTGEKVFLECVQDMDHENMFWYRQDPGLGLRLIYFSYDVKMKEKGDIPEGYSVSREKKERFSLILESASTNQTSMYLCASSLGGQPQHFGDGTRLSIL.

In this sample, this clone turned up once. CDR3 in amino acids: CASTLDTDSGANVLTF. The CDR3 nucleotides are TGCGCCAGCACCCTGGACACTGACTCTGGGGCCAACGTCCTGACTTTC. The chain combines TRBV5-1 with TRBJ2-6; possible D gene TRBD1, 5 bases. Germline CDR1 SGHRS, CDR2 YFSETQ. This CDR3 has 16 amino acids. Trimming left V 6 bases short and J 0 bases short, with 13 bases between.

The rearrangement links TRBV4-3 to TRBJ1-5; 8 bases line up with TRBD1. After removal of 3 bases from V and 7 bases from J, the junction contained 2 bases not matched to a gene. This CDR3 region has 13 residues. CDR1 and CDR2 from the germline V gene are LGHNA and YSLEER. The CDR3 DNA follows: TGCGCCAGCAGCCAGGACAGGGACCAGCCCCAGCATTTT. This codes for CASSQDRDQPQHF.

The genes are TRBV5-1 and TRBJ1-2, with D possibly TRBD1 on 6 matching bases. The CDR3 is 17 amino acids. Trimming cost V 0 bases and J 4 bases, with 19 bases left between them. The germline gives CDR1 SGHRS, CDR2 YFSETQ. The CDR3 sequence is CASSLAGSQGHFYGYTF. Here the CDR3 DNA reads TGCGCCAGCAGCTTGGCGGGTAGCCAGGGGCATTTCTATGGCTACACCTTC.

The chain carries TRBV4-1 and TRBJ2-7, with D possibly TRBD1 on 5 matching bases. This CDR3 contains 15 residues. Germline-derived CDR1 and CDR2 are MGHRA and YSYEKL. V gave up 1 base and J gave up 0 bases, with 10 bases separating them. Here the CDR3 reads CASSQAPGFSYEQYF. The DNA for the CDR3 is TGCGCCAGCAGCCAAGCCCCAGGGTTCTCCTACGAGCAGTACTTC.

This CDR3 reads CASSLDTWGGSYEQYF. CDR3 coding DNA: TGTGCCAGCAGCTTAGACACTTGGGGGGGCTCCTACGAGCAGTACTTC. The chain carries TRBV7-9 and TRBJ2-7, with 7 bases lining up with TRBD2. J lost 0 bases, V lost 1 base, and 6 bases had no gene match. The V gene's germline CDR1 is SEHNR and CDR2 FQNEAQ (reference sequence). CDR3 size: 16 residues.

The genes are TRBV5-1 and TRBJ2-1; the match to TRBD1 covers 9 bases. Germline V CDR1 and CDR2: SGHRS, YFSETQ. V lost 3 bases, J lost 6 bases, and 4 bases stayed unmatched. The CDR3 is 14 amino acids. This CDR3 is CASSSGQGANEQFF. Written as DNA, the CDR3 is TGCGCCAGCAGCTCGGGACAGGGTGCCAATGAGCAGTTCTTC.

V usage is TRBV20-1 and J usage is TRBJ2-7; D uncertain. V lost 0 bases and J lost 7, with 4 bases in between. This CDR3 spans 10 amino acids. Per germline, CDR1 DFQATT and CDR2 SNEGSKA (reference sequence). The CDR3 is CSARDHEQYF. In nucleotides, the CDR3 is TGCAGTGCTAGAGATCATGAGCAGTACTTC.

The J gene is TRBJ1-2, the V gene TRBV28; D gene ambiguous. Trimming took 4 bases from V and 3 from J, leaving 12 bases between them. The length of the CDR3 is 14 residues. The V gene's germline CDR1 is MDHEN and CDR2 SYDVKM. The CDR3 protein is CASSSPADYYGYTF. CDR3 nucleotides: TGTGCCAGCAGTTCCCCAGCAGACTACTATGGCTACACCTTC.

The chain links TRBV28 to TRBJ1-2; 9 positions match TRBD1. Germline V lookup: CDR1 MDHEN, CDR2 SYDVKM. V gave up 4 bases and J gave up 5 bases; unmatched junction bases: 5. This CDR3 spans 14 amino acids. CDR3 protein: CASSYGTGRYGYTF. Written as DNA, the CDR3 is TGTGCCAGCAGTTACGGGACAGGGAGGTATGGCTACACCTTC.

V and J are TRBV19 and TRBJ1-6; D is uncertain. The germline V gene encodes CDR1 LNHDA and CDR2 SQIVND (reference sequence). The CDR3 spans 13 residues. Deletions cut 3 bases from V and 10 bases from J, with 10 bases between. The CDR3 DNA is TGTGCCAGTAGTATGGACGGGAGATCACCCCTCCACTTT. Protein: CASSMDGRSPLHF.

Details on this clone: Other nucleotide sequences from this sample produce the same CDR3. The gene calls are TRBV27 and TRBJ2-7; D ambiguous. This CDR3 region has 15 residues. Trimming cost V 2 bases and J 9 bases, with 20 bases left between them. The germline V gene encodes CDR1 MNHEY and CDR2 SMNVEV (reference sequence). The DNA of the CDR3 is TGTGCCAGCAGTTTAGCGGCAGTCGGGTTAACTGGGCAGTACTTC. Its protein is CASSLAAVGLTGQYF.

CDR3 sequence reads: CASSGQSLSYNEQFF. DNA for the CDR3: TGTGCCAGCAGTGGACAGAGCCTCTCCTACAATGAGCAGTTCTTC. The rearrangement uses TRBV7-2 and TRBJ2-1; tentatively, D is TRBD1 (6 bases). The germline CDR1 and CDR2 sequences are SGHTA and FQGNSA. CDR3 length: 15 amino acids. With 6 bases removed from V and 0 bases from J, the gap between germline ends came to 12 bases.

This chain links TRBV6-5 with TRBJ2-7; 8 nucleotides agree with TRBD1. In germline, CDR1 is MNHEY, CDR2 SVGAGI. The junction had 7 bases not matched to a gene; V was cut back by 5 bases and J by 4 bases. The CDR3 extends over 14 amino acids. This chain's CDR3 is CASSIGQGGYEQYF. CDR3 nucleotide sequence: TGTGCCAGCAGTATCGGACAGGGAGGTTACGAGCAGTACTTC.

The V call is TRBV5-1, the J call TRBJ1-2; no firm D call. Trimming took 4 bases from V and 1 from J, leaving 8 bases between them. This CDR3 comprises 13 residues. Looked up from germline, CDR1 is SGHRS and CDR2 is YFSETQ. DNA of the CDR3: TGCGCCAGCAGCATTAACAGTAACTATGGCTACACCTTC. This translates into CASSINSNYGYTF.

This chain links TRBV4-2 with TRBJ2-7, with 8 bases fitting TRBD2. J lost 6 bases, V lost 0 bases, and 10 bases had no gene match. From germline, CDR1 is LGHNA and CDR2 YNFKEQ. The CDR3 extends over 16 amino acids. The CDR3 protein is CASSQDSRLAPAEQYF. The CDR3 region has the DNA TGTGCCAGCAGCCAAGATTCGAGACTAGCGCCCGCCGAGCAGTACTTC.

V gene TRBV5-4 combines with J gene TRBJ2-5, with 7 bases lining up with TRBD2. Germline V gives CDR1 SGHNT, CDR2 YYREEE (reference sequence). This CDR3 is built from 14 residues. J gave up 1 base and V 4 bases, and 4 bases lay outside the gene matches. CDR3 nucleotides: TGTGCCAGCAGCCCACGGACTAGCCAAGAGACCCAGTACTTC. This translates into CASSPRTSQETQYF.

The rearrangement uses TRBV4-1 and TRBJ1-2, with TRBD1 identical over 9 bases. The V segment lost 8 bases and the J segment 8 bases; nucleotides outside the gene matches: 21. The CDR3 runs to 17 residues. The germline V gene encodes CDR1 MGHRA and CDR2 YSYEKL. Written as DNA, the CDR3 is TGCGCCAGCCTCCAGCATCCTCATCAACAGGGGGCGGGGGGCTACACCTTC. Translation: CASLQHPHQQGAGGYTF.

The V gene is TRBV11-2, the J gene TRBJ2-7; a weak D match, TRBD1 (6 bases). Germline CDR1 SGHAT, CDR2 FQNNGV. The V end was cut by 5 bases, the J end by 3 bases, with 17 bases between. The CDR3 is 15 residues long. CDR3 amino acids: CASSPRTGPNYEQYF. The CDR3 DNA reads as TGTGCCAGCAGCCCCCGTACAGGGCCCAACTACGAGCAGTACTTC.

The chain couples TRBV19 to TRBJ1-5, with D possibly TRBD1 on 5 matching bases. The V and J ends lost 1 base and 11 bases respectively, with 15 bases between them. Germline lookup yields CDR1 LNHDA and CDR2 SQIVND (reference sequence). The length of the CDR3 is 14 residues. The CDR3 is CASSIGEGISAQHF. The DNA for the CDR3 is TGTGCCAGTAGTATAGGGGAGGGGATATCGGCCCAGCATTTT.

This chain connects TRBV29-1 to TRBJ2-2, with 8 bases that match TRBD2. This CDR3 contains 16 residues. Germline lookup yields CDR1 SQVTM and CDR2 ANQGSEA. With V trimmed by 0 bases and J by 4 bases, 7 bases remained unmatched. The CDR3 spells CSVEDSSGGPTGELFF. Written as DNA, the CDR3 is TGCAGCGTTGAAGATTCCAGCGGGGGCCCCACCGGGGAGCTGTTTTTT.

This chain joins TRBV27 and TRBJ2-6; D is unresolved. The germline V and J ends were trimmed by 1 base and 0 bases, with 4 bases remaining between them. CDR1 and CDR2 from the germline V gene are MNHEY and SMNVEV (reference sequence). The CDR3 contains 15 residues. CDR3 DNA: TGTGCCAGCAGTTTATACGGCTCTGGGGCCAACGTCCTGACTTTC. Translated, it gives CASSLYGSGANVLTF.